This TCR beta chain was recorded in a study of blood T cell repertoires in COVID-19. The overall study: Material from acute and convalescent COVID-19 was sourced from the United States, Italy and Spain. T cells, B-cell-depleted T cells, or PBMCs supplied cDNA or gDNA.

Per the germline V gene, CDR1 is MNHEY and CDR2 is SVGAGI. The CDR3 sequence is 14 residues long. V lost 0 bases and J 1 base, leaving 7 bases between the germline ends. Authors' data handling: The assay estimated nucleated cells by amplifying reference gene primers. Using immunoSEQ multiplex PCR, the repertoire was profiled, and TCRdb retains in-frame clones only, with some absent. From that table come the V and J calls and clone size; the DNA was used to work out D and trimming. The sample has roughly 140,000 clones; over 75% are singletons. The chain joins TRBV6-5 to TRBJ2-7; D unresolved. The sample comprised peripheral blood. The origin of this receptor is a woman in her 40s with acute or convalescent COVID-19. Written as DNA, the CDR3 is TGTGCCAGCAGTTACTCGACGAGGTCCTACGAGCAGTACTTC. Protein product: CASSYSTRSYEQYF.